This T cell receptor beta chain was observed in a study of blood T cell repertoires in COVID-19. Study-wide context: The United States, Italy and Spain supplied acute and convalescent COVID-19 samples.

This CDR3 has 12 residues. CDR1 GTSNPN and CDR2 SVGIG come from the germline V gene (reference sequence). The V gene lost 8 bases and the J gene lost 6 bases, with 16 bases spanning the gap. Under the authors' procedure: Amplification from reference gene primers served as the basis for estimated nucleated cell counts. The data were produced by immunoSEQ multiplex PCR, yet TCRdb's version contains in-frame clones alone and is incomplete. V and J calls and clone size are those listed in that table; D and trimming were worked out from the DNA. The table has some 200,000 clones, more than 80% seen once. What was sequenced was peripheral blood. The V call is TRBV30, the J call TRBJ1-2; weak D call: TRBD1 (5 bases). The receptor was derived from a woman at least 80 years old with acute or convalescent COVID-19. The CDR3 here is CAGLGGRDGYTF. In nucleotides, the CDR3 is TGTGCCGGCCTTGGGGGGAGGGATGGCTACACCTTC.